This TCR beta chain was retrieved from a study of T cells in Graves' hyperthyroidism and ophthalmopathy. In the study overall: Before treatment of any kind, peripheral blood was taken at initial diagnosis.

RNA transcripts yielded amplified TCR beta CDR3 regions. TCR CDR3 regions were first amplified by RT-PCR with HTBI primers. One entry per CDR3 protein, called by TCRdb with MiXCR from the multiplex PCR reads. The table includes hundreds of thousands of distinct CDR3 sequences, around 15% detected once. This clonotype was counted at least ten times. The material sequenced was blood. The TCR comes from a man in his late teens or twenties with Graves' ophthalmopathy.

In DNA, the CDR3 is TGTGCCAGCAGCCCCGGGACTAGCGCTATCTACGAGCAGTACTTC. Protein product: CASSPGTSAIYEQYF. The V call is TRBV9, the J call TRBJ2-7, with 10 bases aligning to TRBD2. Trimming removed 4 bases from V and 3 bases from J; junction bases left unmatched: 7. This CDR3 contains 15 residues. Germline CDR1 and CDR2: SGDLS and YYNGEE.